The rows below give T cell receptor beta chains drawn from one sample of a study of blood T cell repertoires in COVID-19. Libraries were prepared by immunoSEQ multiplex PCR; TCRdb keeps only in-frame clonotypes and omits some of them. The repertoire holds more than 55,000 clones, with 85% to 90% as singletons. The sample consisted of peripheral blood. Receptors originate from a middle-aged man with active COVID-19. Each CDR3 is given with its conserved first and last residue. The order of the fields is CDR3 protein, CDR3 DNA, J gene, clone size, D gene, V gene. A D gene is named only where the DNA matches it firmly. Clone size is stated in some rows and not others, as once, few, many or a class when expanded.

CDR3 protein: CASSSLPGQQTTDTQYF
CDR3 DNA: TGTGCCAGCAGCAGCCTCCCGGGACAGCAAACCACAGATACGCAGTATTTT
J gene: TRBJ2-3
clone size: .
D gene: TRBD1
V gene: TRBV11-3

CDR3 protein: CASSVTGAFGELFF
CDR3 DNA: TGTGCCAGCAGCGTCACAGGGGCATTCGGGGAGCTGTTTTTT
J gene: TRBJ2-2
clone size: .
D gene: TRBD1
V gene: TRBV9

CDR3 protein: CASSQSVDRDNYGYTF
CDR3 DNA: TGCGCCAGCAGCCAATCCGTCGACAGGGACAACTATGGCTACACCTTC
J gene: TRBJ1-2
clone size: .
D gene: TRBD1
V gene: TRBV4-3

CDR3 protein: CSVIDGLIYGYTF
CDR3 DNA: TGCAGCGTTATTGACGGACTCATCTATGGCTACACCTTC
J gene: TRBJ1-2
clone size: once
D gene: .
V gene: TRBV29-1

CDR3 protein: CASRGFGVLTQYF
CDR3 DNA: TGTGCCAGTAGGGGCTTCGGGGTCCTTACGCAGTATTTT
J gene: TRBJ2-3
clone size: .
D gene: .
V gene: TRBV19

CDR3 protein: CASSASPTGKNSPLHF
CDR3 DNA: TGTGCCAGCAGCGCCAGCCCGACAGGGAAGAATTCACCCCTCCACTTT
J gene: TRBJ1-6
clone size: .
D gene: TRBD1
V gene: TRBV9

CDR3 protein: CASRTSGTSGDTYEQYF
CDR3 DNA: TGTGCCAGTAGGACTTCCGGGACTAGCGGGGACACCTACGAGCAGTACTTC
J gene: TRBJ2-7
clone size: .
D gene: TRBD2
V gene: TRBV19

CDR3 protein: CASSYSGKQGYEQYF
CDR3 DNA: TGTGCCAGCAGTTACTCGGGCAAACAAGGCTACGAGCAGTACTTC
J gene: TRBJ2-7
clone size: .
D gene: .
V gene: TRBV6-6

CDR3 protein: CASSSGQVQETQYF
CDR3 DNA: TGTGCCAGTAGTAGCGGACAGGTACAAGAGACCCAGTACTTC
J gene: TRBJ2-5
clone size: .
D gene: TRBD1
V gene: TRBV19

CDR3 protein: CASTRLAGRKGSEQYF
CDR3 DNA: TGTGCCAGCACCAGGCTAGCGGGCCGAAAAGGGAGCGAGCAGTACTTC
J gene: TRBJ2-7
clone size: .
D gene: TRBD2
V gene: TRBV2

CDR3 protein: CASSLVQGATGELFF
CDR3 DNA: TGCGCCAGCAGCTTGGTTCAGGGCGCCACCGGGGAGCTGTTTTTT
J gene: TRBJ2-2
clone size: .
D gene: .
V gene: TRBV5-1

CDR3 protein: CASSDNYEQYF
CDR3 DNA: TGTGCCAGCAGTGACAACTACGAGCAGTACTTC
J gene: TRBJ2-7
clone size: few
D gene: .
V gene: TRBV6-2/TRBV6-3

CDR3 protein: CASSLFKPPLYF
CDR3 DNA: TGTGCCAGCAGTTTATTCAAGCCCCCGCTGTACTTC
J gene: TRBJ2-7
clone size: .
D gene: .
V gene: TRBV12-3/TRBV12-4

CDR3 protein: CASSIRGNTGELFF
CDR3 DNA: TGTGCCAGTAGTATTCGGGGGAACACCGGGGAGCTGTTTTTT
J gene: TRBJ2-2
clone size: .
D gene: .
V gene: TRBV19

CDR3 protein: CASSLPRGEQYF
CDR3 DNA: TGTGCCAGCAGCTTGCCCCGGGGAGAGCAGTACTTC
J gene: TRBJ2-7
clone size: few
D gene: .
V gene: TRBV5-6

CDR3 protein: CASSDAGLPTGELFF
CDR3 DNA: TGTGCCAGCAGTGATGCGGGACTACCCACCGGGGAGCTGTTTTTT
J gene: TRBJ2-2
clone size: .
D gene: TRBD2
V gene: TRBV25-1

CDR3 protein: CASSITPRDNLNTIYF
CDR3 DNA: TGTGCCAGCAGCATCACCCCCCGGGACAACTTAAACACCATATATTTT
J gene: TRBJ1-3
clone size: .
D gene: .
V gene: TRBV9

CDR3 protein: CATGGLAGATTDNEQFF
CDR3 DNA: TGTGCCACCGGCGGACTAGCGGGGGCCACCACCGACAATGAGCAGTTCTTC
J gene: TRBJ2-1
clone size: once
D gene: TRBD2
V gene: TRBV24-1

CDR3 protein: CASSEDQGNYGYTF
CDR3 DNA: TGTGCCAGCAGTGAAGATCAGGGTAACTATGGCTACACCTTC
J gene: TRBJ1-2
clone size: .
D gene: .
V gene: TRBV2

CDR3 protein: CAISGTGGDYNEQFF
CDR3 DNA: TGTGCCATCAGTGGAACAGGGGGCGACTACAATGAGCAGTTCTTC
J gene: TRBJ2-1
clone size: .
D gene: TRBD1
V gene: TRBV10-3

CDR3 protein: CASSAGDRGSYEQYF
CDR3 DNA: TGTGCCAGCAGCGCCGGGGACAGGGGTTCCTACGAGCAGTACTTC
J gene: TRBJ2-7
clone size: .
D gene: TRBD1
V gene: TRBV2

CDR3 protein: CASSPLAHYTDTQYF
CDR3 DNA: TGCGCCAGCAGCCCTCTAGCCCACTACACAGATACGCAGTATTTT
J gene: TRBJ2-3
clone size: few
D gene: .
V gene: TRBV5-1

CDR3 protein: CASSPSQGIVYEQYF
CDR3 DNA: TGTGCCAGCTCACCATCTCAGGGGATTGTCTACGAGCAGTACTTC
J gene: TRBJ2-7
clone size: .
D gene: .
V gene: TRBV18

CDR3 protein: CASSKTTSGGETQYF
CDR3 DNA: TGTGCCAGCAGTAAAACGACTAGCGGGGGAGAGACCCAGTACTTC
J gene: TRBJ2-5
clone size: .
D gene: TRBD2
V gene: TRBV25-1

CDR3 protein: CASSPPRTGLNTEAFF
CDR3 DNA: TGCGCCAGCAGTCCCCCTCGGACAGGCCTGAACACTGAAGCTTTCTTT
J gene: TRBJ1-1
clone size: .
D gene: TRBD1
V gene: TRBV10-1

CDR3 protein: CASSYQAGEGYEQYF
CDR3 DNA: TGTGCCAGCAGTTACCAAGCGGGGGAGGGTTACGAGCAGTACTTC
J gene: TRBJ2-7
clone size: .
D gene: TRBD2
V gene: TRBV6-2/TRBV6-3

CDR3 protein: CASSRGERDEQFF
CDR3 DNA: TGTGCCAGCAGTCGTGGGGAGCGCGATGAGCAGTTCTTC
J gene: TRBJ2-1
clone size: .
D gene: .
V gene: TRBV9

CDR3 protein: CASSLALAYTYEQYF
CDR3 DNA: TGTGCCAGCAGCTTAGCTCTAGCCTATACCTACGAGCAGTACTTC
J gene: TRBJ2-7
clone size: .
D gene: .
V gene: TRBV7-2

CDR3 protein: CASSLGLQGDTEAFF
CDR3 DNA: TGTGCCAGCAGCTTAGGTCTACAGGGCGACACTGAAGCTTTCTTT
J gene: TRBJ1-1
clone size: .
D gene: .
V gene: TRBV7-8

CDR3 protein: CASSLNSENTEAFF
CDR3 DNA: TGCGCCAGCAGCTTGAACAGTGAGAACACTGAAGCTTTCTTT
J gene: TRBJ1-1
clone size: .
D gene: .
V gene: TRBV5-1

CDR3 protein: CAISVGQKNTGELFF
CDR3 DNA: TGTGCCATCAGCGTAGGACAGAAAAACACCGGGGAGCTGTTTTTT
J gene: TRBJ2-2
clone size: .
D gene: .
V gene: TRBV10-3

CDR3 protein: CASSPTPGQNNQPQHF
CDR3 DNA: TGTGCCAGCAGCCCGACCCCGGGACAGAACAATCAGCCCCAGCATTTT
J gene: TRBJ1-5
clone size: once
D gene: TRBD1
V gene: TRBV4-2

CDR3 protein: CASSALNQPQHF
CDR3 DNA: TGTGCCAGCAGTGCGTTGAATCAGCCCCAGCATTTT
J gene: TRBJ1-5
clone size: .
D gene: .
V gene: TRBV27

CDR3 protein: CASSSRTLNTEAFF
CDR3 DNA: TGTGCCAGCAGCAGCAGGACTTTGAACACTGAAGCTTTCTTT
J gene: TRBJ1-1
clone size: .
D gene: .
V gene: TRBV7-2

CDR3 protein: CASSLVGQETQYF
CDR3 DNA: TGTGCCAGCAGTTTAGTGGGGCAGGAGACCCAGTACTTC
J gene: TRBJ2-5
clone size: .
D gene: .
V gene: TRBV12-3/TRBV12-4

CDR3 protein: CASSLSQGAHEQYF
CDR3 DNA: TGTGCCAGCAGCTTGTCGCAGGGGGCCCACGAGCAGTACTTC
J gene: TRBJ2-7
clone size: .
D gene: TRBD1
V gene: TRBV5-4

CDR3 protein: CASSMGGNTEAFF
CDR3 DNA: TGTGCCAGCAGTATGGGGGGGAACACTGAAGCTTTCTTT
J gene: TRBJ1-1
clone size: .
D gene: .
V gene: TRBV12-3/TRBV12-4

CDR3 protein: CASTLGTSSSYEQYF
CDR3 DNA: TGCGCCAGCACCCTCGGGACTTCGAGCTCCTACGAGCAGTACTTC
J gene: TRBJ2-7
clone size: .
D gene: .
V gene: TRBV5-1

CDR3 protein: CASSLEGAGPETQYF
CDR3 DNA: TGTGCCAGCAGCTTAGAAGGGGCAGGGCCAGAGACCCAGTACTTC
J gene: TRBJ2-5
clone size: .
D gene: .
V gene: TRBV11-3

CDR3 protein: CASSVGQSQGTSGRFRTDTQYF
CDR3 DNA: TGTGCCAGCAGCGTTGGGCAGTCTCAGGGGACTAGCGGGAGATTTCGGACAGATACGCAGTATTTT
J gene: TRBJ2-3
clone size: .
D gene: TRBD2
V gene: TRBV9

CDR3 protein: CASSPGQGLSGANVLTF
CDR3 DNA: TGCGCCAGCAGCCCAGGACAGGGCCTCTCTGGGGCCAACGTCCTGACTTTC
J gene: TRBJ2-6
clone size: .
D gene: TRBD1
V gene: TRBV4-1

CDR3 protein: CASSPTSGTGGTEAFF
CDR3 DNA: TGCGCCAGCAGCCCCACCTCTGGGACAGGGGGGACTGAAGCTTTCTTT
J gene: TRBJ1-1
clone size: .
D gene: TRBD1
V gene: TRBV5-1

CDR3 protein: CASSLGAALYEQYF
CDR3 DNA: TGTGCCAGCAGCTTAGGGGCAGCTCTATACGAGCAGTACTTC
J gene: TRBJ2-7
clone size: once
D gene: .
V gene: TRBV7-2

CDR3 protein: CASSQPTQGANEKLFF
CDR3 DNA: TGTGCCAGCAGTCAGCCAACACAGGGTGCTAATGAAAAACTGTTTTTT
J gene: TRBJ1-4
clone size: .
D gene: .
V gene: TRBV28

CDR3 protein: CASSSGTGGAGYGYTF
CDR3 DNA: TGTGCCAGCAGCTCCGGGACAGGGGGCGCGGGGTATGGCTACACCTTC
J gene: TRBJ1-2
clone size: .
D gene: TRBD1
V gene: TRBV7-3

CDR3 protein: CASGLIQEQETQYF
CDR3 DNA: TGTGCTAGTGGTTTGATACAGGAACAAGAGACCCAGTACTTC
J gene: TRBJ2-5
clone size: once
D gene: .
V gene: TRBV12-5